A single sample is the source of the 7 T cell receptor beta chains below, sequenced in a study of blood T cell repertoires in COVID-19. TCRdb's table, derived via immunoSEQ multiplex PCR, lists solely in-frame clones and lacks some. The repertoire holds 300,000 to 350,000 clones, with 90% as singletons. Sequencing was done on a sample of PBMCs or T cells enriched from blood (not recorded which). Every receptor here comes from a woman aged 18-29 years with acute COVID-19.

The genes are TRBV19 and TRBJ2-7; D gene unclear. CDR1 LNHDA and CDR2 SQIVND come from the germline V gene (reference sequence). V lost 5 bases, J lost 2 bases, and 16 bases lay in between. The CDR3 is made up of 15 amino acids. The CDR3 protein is CASSPTALAAYEQYF. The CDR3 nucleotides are TGTGCCAGTAGTCCCACCGCCCTCGCGGCCTACGAGCAGTACTTC.

This chain's CDR3 is CASSSSQGGYEQYF. The CDR3 DNA reads TGTGCCAGCAGCTCATCTCAGGGAGGTTACGAGCAGTACTTC. V usage is TRBV11-2 and J usage is TRBJ2-7, with TRBD2 as a possible D gene (6 bases). V was shortened by 4 bases and J by 4 bases, with 14 bases between the two germline ends. CDR3 length: 14 amino acids. From germline, CDR1 is SGHAT and CDR2 FQNNGV.

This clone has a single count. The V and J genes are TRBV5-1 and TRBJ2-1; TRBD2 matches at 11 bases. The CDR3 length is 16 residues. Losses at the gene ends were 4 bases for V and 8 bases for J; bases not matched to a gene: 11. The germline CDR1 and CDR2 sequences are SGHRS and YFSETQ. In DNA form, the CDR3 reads TGCGCCAGCAGCCTGGGGCTAGCGGGAGGCTGGGATGAGCAGTTCTTC. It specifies CASSLGLAGGWDEQFF. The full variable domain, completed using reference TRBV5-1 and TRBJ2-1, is KAGVTQTPRYLIKTRGQQVTLSCSPISGHRSVSWYQQTPGQGLQFLFEYFSETQRNKGNFPGRFSGRQFSNSRSEMNVSTLELGDSALYLCASSLGLAGGWDEQFFGPGTRLTVL.

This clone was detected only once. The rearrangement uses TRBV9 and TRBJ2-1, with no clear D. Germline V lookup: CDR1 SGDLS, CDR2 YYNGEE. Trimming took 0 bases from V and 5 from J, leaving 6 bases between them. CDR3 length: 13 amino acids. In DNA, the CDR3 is TGTGCCAGCAGCGTAGGTCGGGACAATGAGCAGTTCTTC. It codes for CASSVGRDNEQFF.

Here the CDR3 reads CASESDRETEAFF. The CDR3 bases are TGTGCCAGCGAATCGGACAGGGAGACTGAAGCTTTCTTT. V usage is TRBV28 and J usage is TRBJ1-1, with TRBD1 matching 8 bases. Germline V gene sequence: CDR1 MDHEN, CDR2 SYDVKM. The CDR3 sequence is 13 residues long. Unmatched junction bases numbered 7, after V lost 8 bases and J lost 5 bases.

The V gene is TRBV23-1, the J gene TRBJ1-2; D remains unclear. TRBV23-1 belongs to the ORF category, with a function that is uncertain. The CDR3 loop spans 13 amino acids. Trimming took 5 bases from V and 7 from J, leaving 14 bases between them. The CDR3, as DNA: TGCGCCAGCAGTTTTACCCCGGTCGGTGGCTACACCTTC. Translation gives CASSFTPVGGYTF.

The CDR3 coding sequence is TGTGCCAGCAGTTTTAGCGGTTATACGCAGTATTTT. This gives the protein CASSFSGYTQYF. The gene calls are TRBV6-1 and TRBJ2-3; possibly TRBD2 for D (6 bases). Looked up from germline, CDR1 is MNHNS and CDR2 is SASEGT. This CDR3 region has 12 residues. Trimming cost V 5 bases and J 7 bases, with 10 bases left between them.